A selection of T cell receptor beta chains follows, all from one sample in a study of blood T cell repertoires in COVID-19. Here immunoSEQ multiplex PCR was the method, and the copy in TCRdb shows in-frame clones only, minus some. The data show 91,000 or so clones, 87% seen once. Sequencing input: peripheral blood. All receptors derive from a human donor in a cohort sampled during active COVID-19. Both conserved end residues are part of each CDR3. Fields, in order: D gene, CDR3 length, J gene, clone size, V gene, CDR3 DNA, CDR3 protein. D genes are given only for firm matches. Rows may omit the clone size; those that give it use once, few, many or a size class.

TRBD2 | 14 | TRBJ2-1 | NA | TRBV28 | TGTGCCAGCAGTTTCTCGTCTAGCGGGGTTGAGCAGTTCTTC | CASSFSSSGVEQFF
NA | 12 | TRBJ2-3 | NA | TRBV6-1 | TGTGCCAGCAGTGAAGGGTCAGGGAGGACGTATTTT | CASSEGSGRTYF
NA | 15 | TRBJ2-3 | once | TRBV18 | TGTGCCAGCTCACCACCGAACAGGGTTCCAGATACGCAGTATTTT | CASSPPNRVPDTQYF
TRBD1 | 16 | TRBJ1-1 | NA | TRBV4-1 | TGCGCCAGCAGCCACCCCAGACAGGGTGGCGGCTTAGAAGCTTTCTTT | CASSHPRQGGGLEAFF
TRBD2 | 15 | TRBJ2-7 | NA | TRBV4-1 | TGCGCCAGCAGCCCCCGCGGGACTAAAGCCTACGAGCAGTACTTC | CASSPRGTKAYEQYF
TRBD2 | 15 | TRBJ2-2 | NA | TRBV27 | TGTGCCAGCAGTTTAGCGGGAGGGCGGGGCGGGGAGCTGTTTTTT | CASSLAGGRGGELFF
NA | 16 | TRBJ1-5 | NA | TRBV6-2/TRBV6-3 | TGTGCCAGCAGTTCGCGACAGGACGTAATCAATCAGCCCCAGCATTTT | CASSSRQDVINQPQHF
NA | 15 | TRBJ2-1 | NA | TRBV28 | TGTGCCAGCATTCGGGGAGGTACTCCCTACAATGAGCAGTTCTTC | CASIRGGTPYNEQFF
NA | 13 | TRBJ2-7 | NA | TRBV2 | TGTGCCAGCAAGACAGACCTCTCCTACGAGCAGTACTTC | CASKTDLSYEQYF
NA | 14 | TRBJ2-7 | NA | TRBV7-8 | TGTGCCAGCAGCCCGCGGGACAGCTCCTACGAGCAGTACTTC | CASSPRDSSYEQYF
TRBD1 | 15 | TRBJ2-5 | NA | TRBV7-9 | TGTGCCAGCAGCCTACAGACAGGGTACCAAGAGACCCAGTACTTC | CASSLQTGYQETQYF
NA | 14 | TRBJ1-1 | NA | TRBV3-1/TRBV3-2 | TGTGCCAGCAGCCAACCCCAAGGGGGCACTGAAGCTTTCTTT | CASSQPQGGTEAFF
NA | 14 | TRBJ2-5 | once | TRBV6-2/TRBV6-3 | TGTGCCAGCAGTTTCGGAGGGCCCCAGTGGGCCCAGTACTTC | CASSFGGPQWAQYF
TRBD1 | 15 | TRBJ2-5 | NA | TRBV28 | TGTGCCAGCAGCCCCGGACAGGGAGGAGGAGAGACCCAGTACTTC | CASSPGQGGGETQYF